The 15 T cell receptor beta chains reported below all come from one sample, sequenced in a study of T cells after yellow fever vaccination. TCRdb re-called the 5' RACE reads with MiXCR, one entry per CDR3 protein. The sample records 200,000 or so distinct CDR3 sequences, 6.7% being singletons. This specimen consisted of CD4+ T cells sorted from PBMCs, obtained on the day of the yellow fever booster vaccination. These receptors originate from a man aged 25 to 45 who received the YFV17D yellow fever vaccine.

The table lists this clonotype with many counts. V gene TRBV20-1 combines with J gene TRBJ2-1, with 10 bases fitting TRBD1. The CDR3 has 13 residues. CDR1 is DFQATT, CDR2 SNEGSKA, per germline (reference sequence). In nucleotides, the CDR3 is TGCAGCTCCCCGGGACAGGGGTCTCGTGAGCAGTTCTTC. This encodes CSSPGQGSREQFF.

The chain joins TRBV5-1 to TRBJ2-3; D remains ambiguous. Germline lookup yields CDR1 SGHRS and CDR2 YFSETQ. The CDR3 is 14 amino acids. V dropped 6 bases and J dropped 1 base, with 12 bases sitting between them. CDR3 nucleotide sequence: TGCGCCAGCACCGTTCTAGTAGGCACAGATACGCAGTATTTT. Translated: CASTVLVGTDTQYF.

The chain combines TRBV4-2 with TRBJ2-7; D gene ambiguous. Per the germline V gene, CDR1 is LGHNA and CDR2 is YNFKEQ. The CDR3 is made up of 17 amino acids. The V and J ends lost 1 base and 5 bases respectively, with 21 bases between them. The CDR3 sequence: CASSQGSWAPPANEQYF. CDR3 DNA: TGTGCCAGCAGCCAAGGGTCATGGGCCCCCCCTGCCAACGAGCAGTACTTC.

This clonotype was picked up many times. The junction and the germline gene differ at one end; a read error may be behind it. The chain recombines TRBV7-9 with TRBJ2-7; D is uncertain. The CDR3 length is 12 residues. Germline V gene sequence: CDR1 SEHNR, CDR2 FQNEAQ (reference sequence). The CDR3, as DNA: TGCGCCAGCAGCTTGGGCAGCTACGAGCAGTACTTC. Amino acids: CASSLGSYEQYF.

This clonotype was counted ten times or more. J is TRBJ2-7 and V is TRBV6-2 or TRBV6-3; weak D call: TRBD1 (6 bases). This CDR3 region has 14 residues. CDR1 and CDR2 (germline): MNHEY, SVGEGT. Trimming removed 6 bases at V and 2 bases at J, with 14 bases between. This chain's CDR3 is CASSDRDTPYEQYF. CDR3 bases: TGTGCCAGCAGCGACCGGGACACCCCCTACGAGCAGTACTTC.

In its sample, this clonotype was seen many times. The chain joins TRBV7-2 to TRBJ2-3; D ambiguous. Per germline, CDR1 SGHTA and CDR2 FQGNSA. Trimming removed 5 bases from V and 5 bases from J, with 14 bases in between. The CDR3 sequence is 14 residues long. The CDR3 spells CASSRRTSRDTQYF. The CDR3 bases are TGTGCCAGCAGCAGACGGACGAGCCGAGATACGCAGTATTTT.

There are a few counts of this clonotype. The V gene is TRBV5-4, the J gene TRBJ2-1, with 9 nucleotides matching TRBD2. The CDR3 covers 16 residues. Trimming removed 2 bases from V and 6 bases from J; junction bases left unmatched: 9. Germline V CDR1 and CDR2: SGHNT, YYREEE (reference sequence). The CDR3, as DNA: TGTGCCAGCAGCTTCGGGACTAGCCGGTCGGGCAATGAGCAGTTCTTC. Its protein product is CASSFGTSRSGNEQFF.

This clonotype has a handful of counts. The chain employs TRBV9 and TRBJ2-2, with D possibly TRBD2 on 6 matching bases. Deletions cut 3 bases from V and 2 bases from J, with 14 bases between. The CDR3 length is 16 residues. The V gene's germline CDR1 is SGDLS and CDR2 YYNGEE. The CDR3 region is CASSASLRDNTGELFF. CDR3 nucleotide sequence: TGTGCCAGCAGCGCCTCTCTGCGGGACAACACCGGGGAGCTGTTTTTT.

This clonotype was seen at least ten times. The chain uses TRBV12-3 or TRBV12-4 and TRBJ2-1; the D gene could be TRBD1 or TRBD2 (5 bases each). Trimming left V 7 bases short and J 8 bases short, with 21 bases between. The CDR3 totals 15 residues. This CDR3 is CASNPEGHLFHEQFF. The DNA for the CDR3 is TGTGCCAGCAACCCCGAGGGGCATCTGTTCCATGAGCAGTTCTTC.

This clonotype was detected ten times or more. The rearrangement joins TRBV6-1 to TRBJ2-2, with 7 bases fitting TRBD1. V dropped 5 bases and J dropped 9; count of bases not matched to a gene: 6. This CDR3 has 13 residues. Germline CDR1 MNHNS, CDR2 SASEGT. The CDR3 loop reads CASSRQGYRELFF. Here the CDR3 DNA reads TGTGCCAGCAGTCGACAGGGATACCGGGAGCTGTTTTTT.

The rearrangement links TRBV30 to TRBJ1-4; D is undetermined. The CDR3 consists of 15 residues. Trimming pared 4 bases from V and 4 bases from J, leaving 16 bases between. The germline V gene encodes CDR1 GTSNPN and CDR2 SVGIG (reference sequence). CDR3 region: CAWKIAARYNEKLFF. CDR3 bases: TGTGCCTGGAAGATCGCGGCAAGGTATAATGAAAAACTGTTTTTT.

In its sample, this clonotype was seen many times. The chain is built from TRBV5-1 and TRBJ2-4; TRBD1 matches 10 bases. Looked up from germline, CDR1 is SGHRS and CDR2 is YFSETQ. The CDR3 loop spans 18 amino acids. V shed 4 bases, J shed 6 bases, and the junction held 16 bases outside the gene matches. DNA for the CDR3: TGCGCCAGCAGCCTTAGGAAGGGACAGGGGATTTCGGGAAACATTCAGTACTTC. Amino acids: CASSLRKGQGISGNIQYF.

The CDR3 bases are TGCGCCAGCAGCTTGGCGGGACTAGCGGGATACAATGAGCAGTTCTTC. Its translation: CASSLAGLAGYNEQFF. The chain employs TRBV5-1 and TRBJ2-1; 13 bases map to TRBD2. CDR1 is SGHRS and CDR2 is YFSETQ in the germline V gene. CDR3 length: 16 amino acids. V lost 0 bases to trimming and J lost 4 bases; unmatched junction nucleotides: 1.

This clonotype was observed at least ten times. The gene calls are TRBV9 and TRBJ2-2; TRBD1 matches 9 bases. After removal of 1 base from V and 4 bases from J, the junction contained 8 bases not matched to a gene. Germline V gene lookup returns CDR1 SGDLS and CDR2 YYNGEE. The CDR3 is made up of 17 amino acids. The CDR3 loop is CASSVRGGTGTTGELFF. CDR3 nucleotides: TGTGCCAGCAGCGTAAGAGGCGGGACAGGGACCACCGGGGAGCTGTTTTTT.

V usage is TRBV11-2 and J usage is TRBJ2-7; 10 bases match TRBD2. V dropped 2 bases and J dropped 8; count of bases not matched to a gene: 12. Germline values: CDR1 SGHAT, CDR2 FQNNGV. The CDR3 is 16 amino acids. CDR3 DNA: TGTGCCAGCAGCTTATTAGGAGGCGCTAGCGGGGGTAAGCAGTACTTC. Protein product: CASSLLGGASGGKQYF.